The 19 T cell receptor beta chains below were found in one sample sequenced in a study of glioma-infiltrating T cells after dendritic cell vaccination. Clones were sequenced by immunoSEQ multiplex PCR, and TCRdb holds only the in-frame ones, with some missing. The sample carries some 90,000 clones, approximately 75% recorded once. Time point in this sample: after dendritic cell vaccination, including at tumor progression/relapse. The source was blood, collected after dendritic cell vaccination. These receptors were obtained from a human donor with glioblastoma.

This clone was recorded once. The rearrangement links TRBV6-5 to TRBJ2-1; tentatively, D is TRBD1 (6 bases). V was clipped by 5 bases and J by 3 bases, with 14 bases between them. Germline values: CDR1 MNHEY, CDR2 SVGAGI. The CDR3 has 15 residues. CDR3 region: CASSRERDNYNEQFF. The CDR3 coding sequence is TGTGCCAGCAGTCGTGAGAGGGACAACTACAATGAGCAGTTCTTC.

The rearrangement links TRBV5-1 to TRBJ2-4; 9 nucleotides agree with TRBD1. Germline CDR1 is SGHRS and CDR2 is YFSETQ. With V trimmed by 4 bases and J by 8 bases, 10 bases remained unmatched. The CDR3 consists of 15 residues. CDR3 loop: CASSHKTGGEDIQYF. The CDR3 DNA is TGCGCCAGCAGCCATAAGACAGGGGGGGAAGACATTCAGTACTTC.

This clone has a handful of counts. This rearrangement joins TRBV6-5 to TRBJ2-2; the match to TRBD2 covers 10 bases. This CDR3 is 14 amino acids long. Germline CDR1 reads MNHEY; CDR2 reads SVGAGI. CDR3 nucleotides: TGTGGCCCAGCGGGAGGGCCAAACACCGGGGAGCTGTTTTTT. Translation: CGPAGGPNTGELFF.

The rearrangement links TRBV18 to TRBJ1-2; TRBD1 agrees at 9 bases. With 3 bases clipped from V and 8 bases from J, the junction kept 4 bases outside the gene matches. The germline V gene encodes CDR1 KGHSH and CDR2 LQKENI. CDR3 length: 13 residues. CDR3 sequence: CASSPQDRGGYTF. As DNA, the CDR3 is TGTGCCAGCTCACCCCAGGACAGGGGAGGCTACACCTTC.

This chain connects TRBV5-1 to TRBJ1-2, with D unclear. With 0 bases removed from V and 6 bases from J, the gap between germline ends came to 9 bases. The CDR3 is made up of 13 amino acids. Germline V gives CDR1 SGHRS, CDR2 YFSETQ. CDR3 residues: CASSLAGSDGYTF. DNA for the CDR3: TGCGCCAGCAGCTTGGCGGGATCCGATGGCTACACCTTC.

The CDR3 here is CASSPGTSGGASYNEQFF. CDR3 nucleotides: TGCGCCAGCAGCCCCGGGACTAGCGGGGGGGCAAGCTACAATGAGCAGTTCTTC. The chain is built from TRBV5-1 and TRBJ2-1; 16 bases match TRBD2. Germline CDR1 and CDR2: SGHRS and YFSETQ. The CDR3 runs 18 residues. Trimming cost V 4 bases and J 3 bases; bases outside gene matches: 7. Based on the CDR3 plus reference TRBV5-1 and TRBJ2-1, the full variable domain is KAGVTQTPRYLIKTRGQQVTLSCSPISGHRSVSWYQQTPGQGLQFLFEYFSETQRNKGNFPGRFSGRQFSNSRSEMNVSTLELGDSALYLCASSPGTSGGASYNEQFFGPGTRLTVL.

J is TRBJ2-2 and V is TRBV18, with 8 bases identical to TRBD2. CDR1 is KGHSH and CDR2 is LQKENI in the germline V gene. This CDR3 is built from 15 residues. V was clipped by 6 bases and J by 7 bases; unmatched bases: 10. The CDR3: CASSSGTSELGELFF. The DNA for the CDR3 is TGTGCCAGCTCGTCCGGGACTAGTGAGCTCGGGGAGCTGTTTTTT.

This chain connects TRBV7-9 to TRBJ1-3, with 9 bases that match TRBD1. Germline-derived CDR1 and CDR2 are SEHNR and FQNEAQ (reference sequence). Losses at the gene ends were 7 bases for V and 5 bases for J; bases not matched to a gene: 18. The CDR3 covers 18 residues. The CDR3 sequence: CASTSLRDRVSGRNTIYF. The CDR3 nucleotides read TGTGCCAGCACCTCCCTCCGGGACAGGGTCTCGGGAAGAAACACCATATATTTT.

The V and J genes are TRBV19 and TRBJ2-3; D might be TRBD2 (5 bases). The CDR3 is 13 residues long. Germline V gene lookup returns CDR1 LNHDA and CDR2 SQIVND (reference sequence). V lost 7 bases and J 4 bases, leaving 12 bases between the germline ends. The CDR3 is CASKWRAADTQYF. CDR3 bases: TGTGCCAGTAAATGGCGGGCCGCAGATACGCAGTATTTT.

The rearrangement joins TRBV21-1 to TRBJ1-1. TRBV21-1 is given as a pseudogene. The CDR3 totals 15 residues. The CDR3 loop reads CASSNQGGGNTEAFF. The CDR3 nucleotides read TGTGCCAGCAGCAACCAAGGGGGGGGGAACACTGAAGCTTTCTTT.

The DNA for the CDR3 is TGTGCCAGCTCCCACGGGGGGGCCACAGATACGCAGTATTTT. Translating gives CASSHGGATDTQYF. The V gene is TRBV18, the J gene TRBJ2-3; 8 nucleotides match TRBD2. V dropped 6 bases and J dropped 2; count of bases not matched to a gene: 4. This CDR3 region has 14 residues. CDR1 and CDR2 (germline): KGHSH, LQKENI.

This clone was counted only a few times. The chain recombines TRBV2 with TRBJ2-1; 7 bases align to TRBD2. CDR1 and CDR2 from the germline V gene are SNHLY and FYNNEI. The CDR3 is 15 residues long. The junction had 9 bases not matched to a gene; V was cut back by 1 base and J by 9 bases. The CDR3, as DNA: TGTGCCAGCAGTGAAGTAGCTAGCGGCCGGGGTGAGCAGTTCTTC. Its translation: CASSEVASGRGEQFF.

V usage is TRBV7-5 and J usage is TRBJ1-2; no check of the table's D call, TRBD1, against the DNA was made. TRBV7-5 is flagged as a pseudogene. This CDR3 comprises 17 residues. The CDR3 sequence: CARSLVEGGDRGYGYTF. The DNA of the CDR3 is TGTGCCAGAAGCTTAGTTGAAGGGGGGGACAGGGGCTATGGCTACACCTTC.

The gene calls are TRBV28 and TRBJ2-7; 9 nucleotides match TRBD1. The germline V gene encodes CDR1 MDHEN and CDR2 SYDVKM. The CDR3 sequence is 14 residues long. Trimming removed 6 bases from V and 2 bases from J; junction bases left unmatched: 5. The CDR3 bases are TGTGCCAGCAGCCCCGGGACAGGGCCCTACGAGCAGTACGTC. It yields the protein CASSPGTGPYEQYV.

This clone is labeled medium-sized. This chain links TRBV6-4 with TRBJ2-3, with 11 bases fitting TRBD2. Per germline, CDR1 MRHNA and CDR2 SNTAGT. J lost 2 bases, V lost 5 bases, and 6 bases had no gene match. The CDR3 has 16 amino acids. This CDR3 is CASSLKTSGATDTQYF. DNA of the CDR3: TGTGCCAGCAGTCTTAAGACTAGCGGGGCCACAGATACGCAGTATTTT.

The rearrangement joins TRBV2 to TRBJ2-2; 9 bases align to TRBD1. The CDR3 runs to 16 residues. V gave up 6 bases and J gave up 1 base; unmatched junction bases: 6. From germline, CDR1 is SNHLY and CDR2 FYNNEI. The CDR3 loop is CASSLQGARNTGELFF. As DNA, the CDR3 is TGTGCCAGCAGCTTACAGGGGGCGAGGAACACCGGGGAGCTGTTTTTT.

This chain links TRBV29-1 with TRBJ2-5; maybe TRBD1 (5 bases). The CDR3 is 15 amino acids. Trimming pared 6 bases from V and 5 bases from J, leaving 22 bases between. CDR1 and CDR2 (germline): SQVTM, ANQGSEA. The CDR3 bases are TGCAGCGTATCGAAGGCGGTCCCATCAGGGGAGACCCAGTACTTC. Translated, it gives CSVSKAVPSGETQYF.

The chain links TRBV7-2 to TRBJ1-2, with D unresolved. The V gene's germline CDR1 is SGHTA and CDR2 FQGNSA. Trimming shortened V by 3 bases and J by 7 bases, and 9 bases separated the two germline ends. The CDR3 is 12 residues long. Here the CDR3 DNA reads TGTGCCAGCAGCTTGCTCACGGGTGGCTACACCTTC. It encodes CASSLLTGGYTF.

This sequence joins TRBV19 and TRBJ2-7; 10 bases are a match to TRBD2. This CDR3 is built from 16 residues. CDR1 and CDR2 (germline): LNHDA, SQIVND (reference sequence). The V gene end was trimmed by 4 bases and the J gene end by 3 bases; junction bases not matched to a gene: 9. The CDR3 DNA reads TGTGCCAGTAGTAGGGGGCTAGCGGGGGTCGACTACGAGCAGTACTTC. Translation gives CASSRGLAGVDYEQYF.